The 27 T cell receptor beta chains below all came from one sample that was sequenced in a study of shared clonotypes between healthy human individuals. This table comes from immunoSEQ multiplex PCR, and its TCRdb copy is limited to in-frame clones, with some not included. The sample lists under 1,100,000 clones, roughly 80% occurring once. Sequences were obtained from memory CD4+ T cells sorted from blood. Subset defined: CD45RA-negative fraction. Receptor source: a young man in good health.

Details on this clone: One end of the junction varies from germline; a read error may be responsible. This chain uses TRBV2 with TRBJ2-1; tentatively, D is TRBD1 or TRBD2 (5 bases each). CDR3 size: 12 residues. Looked up from germline, CDR1 is SNHLY and CDR2 is FYNNEI. The CDR3 here is CANSEGPHEQFF. CDR3 in DNA: TGTGCCAACAGTGAGGGGCCTCATGAGCAGTTCTTC.

This clone appeared many times. The rearrangement links TRBV11-2 to TRBJ2-7, with 8 bases identical to TRBD1. The CDR3 length is 14 residues. Losses at the gene ends were 0 bases for V and 4 bases for J; bases not matched to a gene: 2. In germline, CDR1 is SGHAT, CDR2 FQNNGV. CDR3 sequence: CASSLDRGLYEQYF. The DNA for the CDR3 is TGTGCCAGCAGCTTAGACAGGGGGCTTTACGAGCAGTACTTC.

This clone was seen a handful of times. The chain is built from TRBV28 and TRBJ1-4; D uncertain. The V gene's germline CDR1 is MDHEN and CDR2 SYDVKM. There are 13 residues in the CDR3. V dropped 5 bases and J dropped 5 bases, with 9 bases sitting between them. The chain's CDR3 is CASSASLNEKLFF. CDR3 in DNA: TGTGCCAGCAGTGCAAGCTTAAATGAAAAACTGTTTTTT.

The genes are TRBV27 and TRBJ2-7; tentative D call: TRBD1 (5 bases). The CDR3 is 15 amino acids. With 8 bases removed from V and 2 bases from J, the gap between germline ends came to 19 bases. Germline assignment: CDR1 MNHEY and CDR2 SMNVEV (reference sequence). CDR3 loop: CASSFKGQGTYEQYF. The CDR3 DNA follows: TGTGCCAGCTCCTTCAAGGGGCAGGGAACCTACGAGCAGTACTTC.

The chain is built from TRBV28 and TRBJ1-1, with a tentative D call TRBD1 (5 bases). The ends were cut back, 3 bases at V and 7 bases at J, with 12 bases in the middle. The germline V gene has CDR1 MDHEN and CDR2 SYDVKM. This CDR3 comprises 13 residues. The CDR3 region has the DNA TGTGCCAGCAGTTTTACCGGGGCTGTTGAAGCTTTCTTT. Protein sequence: CASSFTGAVEAFF.

The chain carries TRBV30 and TRBJ2-1; the match to TRBD2 covers 7 bases. Germline V gives CDR1 GTSNPN, CDR2 SVGIG (reference sequence). This CDR3 is 15 amino acids long. V lost 0 bases and J lost 4; bases outside the gene matches: 6. CDR3 nucleotides: TGTGCCTGGAGTGTACTGGGGGGGTCGTACAATGAGCAGTTCTTC. It specifies CAWSVLGGSYNEQFF.

DNA for the CDR3: TGTGCCAGCAGCGCTCAGGGGGCAATGCAAACCGGGGAGCTGTTTTTT. This sequence encodes CASSAQGAMQTGELFF. V gene TRBV9 combines with J gene TRBJ2-2, with TRBD1 identical over 8 bases. Per the germline V gene, CDR1 is SGDLS and CDR2 is YYNGEE. Trimming removed 3 bases from V and 5 bases from J; junction bases left unmatched: 9. This CDR3 is built from 16 residues. Complete variable domain (other parts from reference TRBV9 and TRBJ2-2): DSGVTQTPKHLITATGQRVTLRCSPRSGDLSVYWYQQSLDQGLQFLIQYYNGEERAKGNILERFSAQQFPDLHSELNLSSLELGDSALYFCASSAQGAMQTGELFFGEGSRLTVL.

This sequence joins TRBV7-9 and TRBJ1-6; 9 nucleotides line up with TRBD1. V shed 1 base and J 9 bases; nucleotides not matched to a gene: 13. From germline, CDR1 is SEHNR and CDR2 FQNEAQ (reference sequence). There are 18 residues in the CDR3. The CDR3 nucleotides are TGTGCCAGCAGCTTAGTGGTGGTTGCGGGACAGGGAAGTTCACCCCTCCACTTT. This gives the protein CASSLVVVAGQGSSPLHF.

The chain couples TRBV18 to TRBJ2-5; 7 bases are a match to TRBD1. This CDR3 is 14 amino acids long. Germline V gives CDR1 KGHSH, CDR2 LQKENI. With V trimmed by 5 bases and J by 1 base, 4 bases remained unmatched. CDR3 sequence: CASSEGASQETQYF. The CDR3 region has the DNA TGTGCCAGCTCAGAGGGGGCGTCCCAAGAGACCCAGTACTTC.

This clone turned up a few times. In DNA form, the CDR3 reads TGTGCCAGCAGCGGCGCGGGGTCCAGCTCCTACGAGCAGTACTTC. Translated, it gives CASSGAGSSSYEQYF. This chain connects TRBV5-4 to TRBJ2-7, with a tentative D call TRBD2 (6 bases). This CDR3 region has 15 residues. V shed 4 bases and J shed 0 bases, with 14 bases lying between them. Germline CDR1 and CDR2: SGHNT and YYREEE (reference sequence).

The J gene is TRBJ2-5, the V gene TRBV6-5; 8 bases map to TRBD2. Germline V gene sequence: CDR1 MNHEY, CDR2 SVGAGI. V lost 6 bases, J lost 5 bases, and 11 bases stayed unmatched. The CDR3 runs to 15 residues. The CDR3 DNA reads TGTGCCAGCAGGCTACTAGCGGTGACAAGCGAGACCCAGTACTTC. Its translation: CASRLLAVTSETQYF.

A few counts support this clone. In DNA form, the CDR3 reads TGTGCCAGCGGGGGTGACAGAGGCAATCAGCCCCAGCATTTT. Protein sequence: CASGGDRGNQPQHF. The chain employs TRBV2 and TRBJ1-5; a possible D gene is TRBD1 (5 bases). This CDR3 is 14 amino acids long. Germline V gene data show CDR1 as SNHLY and CDR2 as FYNNEI. V lost 8 bases and J 2 bases, leaving 13 bases between the germline ends. Using reference TRBV2 and TRBJ1-5 for the parts outside the CDR3, the full variable domain is EPEVTQTPSHQVTQMGQEVILRCVPISNHLYFYWYRQILGQKVEFLVSFYNNEISEKSEIFDDQFSVERPDGSNFTLKIRSTKLEDSAMYFCASGGDRGNQPQHFGDGTRLSIL.

This clone was seen a few times. V gene TRBV11-2 combines with J gene TRBJ2-1; perhaps D is TRBD1 or TRBD2 (5 bases each). The CDR3 runs to 12 residues. Germline assignment: CDR1 SGHAT and CDR2 FQNNGV. V lost 4 bases and J lost 15, with 16 bases in between. The CDR3 protein is CASSYNTGTAFF. As DNA, the CDR3 is TGTGCCAGCAGCTATAATACCGGGACCGCGTTCTTC. The variable domain in full, completed from reference TRBV11-2 and TRBJ2-1, reads EAGVAQSPRYKIIEKRQSVAFWCNPISGHATLYWYQQILGQGPKLLIQFQNNGVVDDSQLPKDRFSAERLKGVDSTLKIQPAKLEDSAVYLCASSYNTGTAFFGPGTRLTVL.

The V and J genes are TRBV5-4 and TRBJ2-3; 9 bases are a match to TRBD1. V shed 3 bases, J shed 6 bases, and the junction held 5 bases outside the gene matches. There are 14 residues in the CDR3. Germline CDR1 is SGHNT and CDR2 is YYREEE (reference sequence). CDR3: CASSSGTGRDTQYF. CDR3 DNA sequence: TGTGCCAGCAGCTCCGGGACAGGGAGGGATACGCAGTATTTT. The full variable domain, in which reference TRBV5-4 and TRBJ2-3 provide the parts outside the CDR3, is ETGVTQSPTHLIKTRGQQVTLRCSSQSGHNTVSWYQQALGQGPQFIFQYYREEENGRGNFPPRFSGLQFPNYSSELNVNALELDDSALYLCASSSGTGRDTQYFGPGTRLTVL.

This chain connects TRBV29-1 to TRBJ2-5; D may be TRBD2 (6 bases). The CDR3 loop spans 12 amino acids. V lost 7 bases and J lost 3, with 12 bases in between. Germline assignment: CDR1 SQVTM and CDR2 ANQGSEA. DNA for the CDR3: TGCAGCGGGGCTCGGGGGAAAGAGACCCAGTACTTC. Residues: CSGARGKETQYF.

This rearrangement joins TRBV6-5 to TRBJ2-7; D may correspond to TRBD1 or TRBD2 (5 bases each). The CDR3 runs 14 residues. Germline CDR1 and CDR2: MNHEY and SVGAGI. V was pared by 5 bases and J by 0 bases, with 11 bases between. The CDR3 protein is CASSIRDASYEQYF. The CDR3 DNA is TGTGCCAGCAGTATCCGGGACGCCTCCTACGAGCAGTACTTC.

This clone was seen more than once but under ten times. This rearrangement joins TRBV30 to TRBJ1-4; no clear D gene. Per the germline V gene, CDR1 is GTSNPN and CDR2 is SVGIG (reference sequence). The CDR3 covers 14 residues. V lost 1 base and J lost 7, with 13 bases in between. CDR3 nucleotides: TGTGCCTGGAGTGGTTCAGTCATCGGTGAAAAACTGTTTTTT. This sequence encodes CAWSGSVIGEKLFF.

This clone was counted a single time. The rearrangement uses TRBV30 and TRBJ2-2; perhaps TRBD2 as D (6 bases). This CDR3 has 15 amino acids. V was pared by 4 bases and J by 5 bases, with 17 bases between. CDR1 GTSNPN and CDR2 SVGIG come from the germline V gene (reference sequence). The DNA of the CDR3 is TGTGCCTGGAAGGCCCTCGGGAGCCCTACCGGGGAGCTGTTTTTT. Protein sequence: CAWKALGSPTGELFF.

This chain links TRBV6-6 with TRBJ1-3; no definite D call. CDR3 length equals 15 residues. Germline V CDR1 and CDR2: MNHNY, SVGAGI (reference sequence). Trimming pared 5 bases from V and 0 bases from J, leaving 11 bases between. DNA for the CDR3: TGTGCCAGCAGTCGCGACCCGGGCTCTGGAAACACCATATATTTT. Its translation is CASSRDPGSGNTIYF.

The chain is built from TRBV30 and TRBJ1-6; the D gene is possibly TRBD1 (6 bases). Per germline, CDR1 GTSNPN and CDR2 SVGIG (reference sequence). Trimming cost V 4 bases and J 2 bases, with 9 bases left between them. The length of the CDR3 is 14 residues. CDR3 DNA: TGTGCCTGGAAGAGGGACACCTATAATTCACCCCTCCACTTT. Translating gives CAWKRDTYNSPLHF.

The V gene is TRBV7-2, the J gene TRBJ2-5, with TRBD2 as a possible D gene (5 bases). CDR3 length: 12 residues. V lost 6 bases and J lost 7, with 12 bases in between. Germline V gives CDR1 SGHTA, CDR2 FQGNSA. The CDR3 loop is CASSVLRGTQYF. The CDR3 nucleotides read TGTGCCAGCAGTGTGTTACGGGGGACCCAGTACTTC.

This clone appeared a few times. The chain employs TRBV5-8 and TRBJ2-3, with TRBD2 matching 14 bases. V shed 3 bases and J 1 base; nucleotides not matched to a gene: 7. This CDR3 contains 18 residues. Germline V gene lookup returns CDR1 SGHTS and CDR2 YDEGEE. The CDR3 sequence: CASSSGLAGGLRTDTQYF. CDR3 nucleotides: TGTGCCAGCAGCTCAGGACTAGCGGGAGGCTTGCGCACAGATACGCAGTATTTT.

This rearrangement joins TRBV7-8 to TRBJ1-1, with a possible D match to TRBD1 (6 bases). The CDR3 is 14 amino acids. Trimming took 2 bases from V and 5 from J, leaving 12 bases between them. Germline CDR1 and CDR2: SGHVS and FQNEAQ. CDR3 sequence (DNA): TGTGCCAGCAGCTTAAATCTGGGGGCGACTGAAGCTTTCTTT. This codes for CASSLNLGATEAFF.

The gene calls are TRBV6-1 and TRBJ2-2; D is unclear. This CDR3 spans 13 amino acids. V was clipped by 4 bases and J by 5 bases, with 8 bases between them. CDR1 is MNHNS and CDR2 is SASEGT in the germline V gene. CDR3 sequence: CASSADRTGELFF. CDR3 bases: TGTGCCAGCAGTGCAGATCGAACCGGGGAGCTGTTTTTT.

This clone was detected only once. The chain employs TRBV6-5 and TRBJ1-2, with 7 positions matching TRBD1. With V trimmed by 4 bases and J by 8 bases, 13 bases remained unmatched. Germline V lookup: CDR1 MNHEY, CDR2 SVGAGI. This CDR3 is 15 amino acids long. The CDR3 sequence is CASSLATGSIRGYTF. The CDR3 DNA sequence: TGTGCCAGCAGTTTAGCGACAGGGTCAATTCGAGGCTACACCTTC.

The rearrangement uses TRBV9 and TRBJ1-2; tentatively, D is TRBD1 (5 bases). The CDR3 sequence is 14 residues long. Germline values: CDR1 SGDLS, CDR2 YYNGEE. Trimming stripped 0 bases from V and 4 bases from J, with 10 bases between. This CDR3 reads CASSVGPGFYGYTF. The CDR3 bases are TGTGCCAGCAGCGTAGGACCAGGGTTCTATGGCTACACCTTC.

The chain carries TRBV7-8 and TRBJ2-2; 7 nucleotides line up with TRBD1. Germline loops: CDR1 SGHVS, CDR2 FQNEAQ. Germline trimming cut 4 bases from V and 4 bases from J; bases unmatched to any gene: 3. The CDR3 runs to 14 residues. CDR3 nucleotide sequence: TGTGCCAGCAGCTCCGGGACAGTCACCGGGGAGCTGTTTTTT. Protein sequence: CASSSGTVTGELFF. Filled out from reference TRBV7-8 and TRBJ2-2, the complete variable domain reads GAGVSQSPRYKVAKRGQDVALRCDPISGHVSLFWYQQALGQGPEFLTYFQNEAQLDKSGLPSDRFFAERPEGSVSTLKIQRTQQEDSAVYLCASSSGTVTGELFFGEGSRLTVL.